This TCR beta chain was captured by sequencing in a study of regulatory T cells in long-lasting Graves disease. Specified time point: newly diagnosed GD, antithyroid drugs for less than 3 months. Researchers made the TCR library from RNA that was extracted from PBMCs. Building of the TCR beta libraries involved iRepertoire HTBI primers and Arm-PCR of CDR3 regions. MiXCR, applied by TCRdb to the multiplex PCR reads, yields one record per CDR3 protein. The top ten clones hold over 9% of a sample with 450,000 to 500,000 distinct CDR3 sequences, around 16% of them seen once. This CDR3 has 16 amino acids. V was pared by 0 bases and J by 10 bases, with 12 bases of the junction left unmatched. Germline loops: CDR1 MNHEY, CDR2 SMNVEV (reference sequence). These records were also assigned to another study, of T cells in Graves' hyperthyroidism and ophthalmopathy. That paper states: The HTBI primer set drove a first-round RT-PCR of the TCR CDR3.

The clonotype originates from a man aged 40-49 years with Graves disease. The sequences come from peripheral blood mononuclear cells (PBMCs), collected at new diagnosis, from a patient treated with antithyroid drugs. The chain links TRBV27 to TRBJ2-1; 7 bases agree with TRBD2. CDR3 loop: CASSLSAGEVAREQFF. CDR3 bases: TGTGCCAGCAGTTTATCGGCGGGAGAGGTGGCAAGAGAGCAGTTCTTC.